This T cell receptor beta chain emerged from a study of T cells after yellow fever vaccination. Background on the study: Low-cell-number fractions were prepared with SMART-Seq v4 Ultra Low Input. Regarding the study as a whole: Clonotypes found in both CD4 and CD8 compartments made up a small share. The presence of abundant clonotypes contaminating from the bulk population was possible in FACS-sorted repertoires. Booster samples showed a return of most primary-vaccination clones (around 96% CD4, around 88% CD8).

In its sample, this clonotype was seen a few times. Its antigen is undetermined. Trimming shortened V by 0 bases and J by 4 bases, and 13 bases separated the two germline ends. The CDR3 is made up of 16 amino acids. In germline, CDR1 is SGHRS, CDR2 YFSETQ. MiXCR was run by TCRdb on the 5' RACE reads, yielding one entry per CDR3 protein. The sample includes about 510,000 distinct CDR3 sequences, around a fifth of them seen just once. Sample: PBMCs, taken about 20 days after the first yellow fever vaccination. The source of this sequence is a man younger than 35 who received the YFV17D yellow fever vaccine. The chain uses TRBV5-1 and TRBJ2-2, with D possibly being TRBD2 (6 bases). The CDR3 nucleotides are TGCGCCAGCAGCTTGGAAGTATGGGGAGGCACCGGGGAGCTGTTTTTT. Its translation is CASSLEVWGGTGELFF.